These T cell receptor beta chains were read from a single sample in a study of blood T cell repertoires in COVID-19. Assay: immunoSEQ multiplex PCR; the TCRdb copy retains only in-frame clones and omits some. The profile covers 100,000 or so clones, with just over 85% appearing a single time and less than 3% taken by the ten largest. Material for sequencing was PBMCs or T cells enriched from blood (not recorded which). The source of these receptors is a woman in her forties or fifties who had recovered from COVID-19. Both conserved end residues are part of each CDR3.

>TRBJ2-3|TRBV7-8
CASSSVQGNMMDTQYF
>TRBJ1-4|TRBV5-1
CASSTRARGEEKLFF
>TRBJ1-6|TRBV28
CASRREPPLHF
>TRBJ1-1|TRBV18
CASSPLGGMNTEAFF
>TRBJ1-5|TRBV3-1/TRBV3-2
CASSQDSRGGNQPQHF
>TRBJ2-1|TRBV9
CASSFGLVNEQFF
>TRBJ2-5|TRBV9
CASSARLAGGIDQETQYF
>TRBJ2-7|TRBV6-5
CASSYSRVRASYEQYF
>TRBJ2-7|TRBV10-1
CASSETAGSRYEQYF
>TRBJ2-7|TRBV2
CASLLTGSYEQYF
>TRBJ1-1|TRBV11-2
CASSSLIRGTTEAFF
>TRBJ1-1|TRBV5-1
CASSLTGGTEAFF
>TRBJ2-5|TRBV4-2
CASSQSQVYQETQYF
>TRBJ2-7|TRBV28
CATVKRGAEQYF
>TRBJ2-7|TRBV7-3
CASSVASGGRYEQYF
>TRBJ1-5|TRBV9
CASSVGYGGNQPQHF
>TRBJ2-7|TRBV19
CASSISGGNEQYF
>TRBJ1-3|TRBV4-2
CASSTGQGKDGNTIYF
>TRBJ2-2|TRBV10-3
CAIRRSGGAPGELFF
>TRBJ2-1|TRBV2
CASSAEGNNEQFF
>TRBJ2-5|TRBV7-9
CASSLAPVAGGGETQYF
>TRBJ2-3|TRBV7-3
CASSPQGASTVGPEDTQYF
>TRBJ2-3|TRBV7-7
CASSLILAGGLDTQYF
>TRBJ2-3|TRBV29-1
CSVVEGSTDTQYF
>TRBJ2-1|TRBV6-5
CASTLMTGHNEQFF
>TRBJ1-5|TRBV19
CASSRTGENYQPQHF
>TRBJ2-1|TRBV19
CASSAGTGGGNEQFF
>TRBJ1-2|TRBV27
CASSPLLGGAYGYTF
>TRBJ1-2|TRBV28
CASSLNRNYGYTF
>TRBJ2-7|TRBV15
CATNKRLAGGLTPYEQYF
>TRBJ2-1|TRBV4-2
CASSQETSTYNEQFF
>TRBJ2-5|TRBV11-2
CASSLEGGHETQYF
>TRBJ1-5|TRBV7-8
CASSLGWDSNNQPQHF
>TRBJ1-4|TRBV19
CASEWTMDSEKLFF
>TRBJ2-7|TRBV28
CASSFFGKAAGEQYF
>TRBJ1-5|TRBV15
CATSREGVGSLNNQPQHF
>TRBJ1-5|TRBV28
CATLEGQGRNQPQHF
>TRBJ1-2|TRBV27
CASAAATGIHYGYTF
>TRBJ2-1|TRBV21-1
CASSDRTSGRAAAGNEQFF
>TRBJ2-6|TRBV9
CASSVVGQGYGGANVLTF
>TRBJ2-1|TRBV28
CASYSVGGRGNEQFF
>TRBJ1-4|TRBV5-1
CASSPDREDEKLFF
>TRBJ2-1|TRBV11-2
CASSLRTSGYNEQFF
>TRBJ1-5|TRBV6-5
CASSYGVNQPQHF
>TRBJ1-1|TRBV20-1
CSASIGRGVTEAFF
>TRBJ1-4|TRBV5-6
CASSLRRTGTNEKLFF
>TRBJ1-2|TRBV28
CASSQQAFGYTF
>TRBJ2-6|TRBV6-1
CASSEEGGNSGANVLTF
>TRBJ1-1|TRBV28
CASSPRTGGKTEAFF
>TRBJ1-5|TRBV27
CASSFTGTGGSQPQHF
>TRBJ2-5|TRBV5-1
CASSLGVETQYF
>TRBJ1-1|TRBV5-1
CASSLEGQGSTEAFF
>TRBJ1-3|TRBV11-2
CASSLVRGVSGNTIYF
>TRBJ2-7|TRBV7-9
CASSRGQGPLYEQYF
>TRBJ1-1|TRBV5-1
CASSFSRQGSEAFF
>TRBJ2-6|TRBV6-1
CASSDAGAGANVLTF
>TRBJ2-1|TRBV27
CASSPGRSGNEQFF